The T cell receptor beta chain under discussion was sequenced for a study of read filtering for tumor transcriptome and immune sequencing. Looking at the study overall: The cohort had over 16 men and more than 13 women aged about 47 to 90, mean roughly 66 years. Study results and limitations: IR-seq captured clonotypes deeper and more reliably than RNA-seq. Approximately 82% of IR-seq clonotypes had a single read, yet these held around 3.5% of reads.

From approximately 430 ng of RNA, a library with molecular barcoded alpha/delta and beta/gamma adaptors was made. TCRdb re-analysed the reads in MiXCR, keeping a single row per CDR3 protein. The sample contains more than 30,000 distinct CDR3 sequences, roughly an eighth of which appear only once. Concerning this clonotype itself: The target antigen is unknown.

At the time of active disease, bone marrow was collected from every patient. The sequencing input was a population of CD138-negative cells sorted from bone marrow. The sequence came from a donor aged 40 or older with multiple myeloma.

CDR3: CASSLRLAGVYEQFF. CDR3 nucleotides: TGTGCCAGCAGCTTAAGGCTAGCGGGAGTCTATGAGCAGTTCTTC. The V gene is TRBV7-8, the J gene TRBJ2-1; 10 bases are shared with TRBD2. V lost 2 bases to trimming and J lost 8 bases; unmatched junction nucleotides: 6. The CDR3 extends over 15 amino acids. Germline V gives CDR1 SGHVS, CDR2 FQNEAQ.